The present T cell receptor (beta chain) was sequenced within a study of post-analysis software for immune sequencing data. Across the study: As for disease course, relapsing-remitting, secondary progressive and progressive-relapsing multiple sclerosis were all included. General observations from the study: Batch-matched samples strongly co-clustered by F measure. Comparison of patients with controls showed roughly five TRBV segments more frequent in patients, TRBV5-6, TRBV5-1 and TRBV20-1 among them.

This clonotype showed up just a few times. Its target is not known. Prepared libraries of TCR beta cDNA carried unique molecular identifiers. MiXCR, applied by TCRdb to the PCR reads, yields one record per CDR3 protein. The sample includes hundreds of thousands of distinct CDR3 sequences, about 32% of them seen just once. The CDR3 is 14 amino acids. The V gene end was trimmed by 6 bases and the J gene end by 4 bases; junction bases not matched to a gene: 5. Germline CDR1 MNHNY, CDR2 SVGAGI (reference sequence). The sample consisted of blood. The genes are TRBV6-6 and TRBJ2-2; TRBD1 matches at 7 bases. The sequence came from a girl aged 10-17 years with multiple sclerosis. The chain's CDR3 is CASRPDRATGELFF. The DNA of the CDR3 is TGTGCCAGCAGACCTGACAGGGCCACCGGGGAGCTGTTTTTT.